These 30 T cell receptor beta chains were all obtained from the same sample, sequenced in a study of shared clonotypes between healthy human individuals. Clones were sequenced by immunoSEQ multiplex PCR, and TCRdb holds only the in-frame ones, with some missing. The sample records over a million clones, just under 99% being singletons. The source material was naive CD4+ T cells sorted from blood. The subset is: CD45RA+ positively selected. The receptor source for this set is a man aged 25 to 40 in good health.

The rearrangement joins TRBV7-2 to TRBJ2-7; no clear D gene. The CDR3 is 11 residues long. Germline V CDR1 and CDR2: SGHTA, FQGNSA. Trimming left V 5 bases short and J 6 bases short, with 8 bases between. This CDR3 reads CASSERSEQYF. CDR3 sequence (DNA): TGTGCCAGCAGCGAGCGAAGCGAGCAGTACTTC.

This clone has a single count. The chain links TRBV10-2 to TRBJ2-7; D ambiguous. The germline V gene encodes CDR1 WSHSY and CDR2 SAAADI. The CDR3 is made up of 15 amino acids. V lost 2 bases, J lost 4 bases, and 15 bases lay in between. CDR3 loop: CASSEAPEIGYEQYF. The CDR3 bases are TGCGCCAGCAGTGAGGCCCCCGAAATCGGGTACGAGCAGTACTTC.

The rearrangement joins TRBV7-3 to TRBJ2-1; 8 bases fit TRBD1. From germline, CDR1 is SGHTA and CDR2 FQGTGA. The CDR3 sequence is 15 residues long. J gave up 9 bases and V 4 bases, and 11 bases lay outside the gene matches. In nucleotides, the CDR3 is TGTGCCAGCAGCTCCGCTCCGACAGGGGTTGGTGAGCAGTTCTTC. Residues: CASSSAPTGVGEQFF.

This rearrangement joins TRBV5-1 to TRBJ2-3; TRBD1 aligns across 7 bases. The CDR3 has 17 amino acids. Trimming removed 1 base from V and 5 bases from J; junction bases left unmatched: 13. Germline V gene data show CDR1 as SGHRS and CDR2 as YFSETQ. CDR3 in amino acids: CASSLTPPGQAEDTQYF. The CDR3 nucleotides are TGCGCCAGCAGCTTGACGCCACCCGGACAGGCGGAAGATACGCAGTATTTT.

The rearrangement joins TRBV19 to TRBJ2-7; D unclear. CDR1 and CDR2 from the germline V gene are LNHDA and SQIVND (reference sequence). Trimming pared 0 bases from V and 1 base from J, leaving 7 bases between. The CDR3 runs to 14 residues. The DNA for the CDR3 is TGTGCCAGTAGTATAGATCGTAAGTCCTACGAGCAGTACTTC. It specifies CASSIDRKSYEQYF. Together with reference TRBV19 and TRBJ2-7, the CDR3 gives the full variable domain: DGGITQSPKYLFRKEGQNVTLSCEQNLNHDAMYWYRQDPGQGLRLIYYSQIVNDFQKGDIAEGYSVSREKKESFPLTVTSAQKNPTAFYLCASSIDRKSYEQYFGPGTRLTVT.

The chain combines TRBV27 with TRBJ2-1; 9 bases agree with TRBD1. CDR3 size: 16 residues. CDR1 and CDR2 from the germline V gene are MNHEY and SMNVEV (reference sequence). V trimming: 3 bases; J trimming: 2 bases; junction bases outside the gene matches: 5. Here the CDR3 DNA reads TGTGCCAGCAGTTTCAGGGGACAGGGACCCTACAATGAGCAGTTCTTC. It specifies CASSFRGQGPYNEQFF.

The V and J genes are TRBV2 and TRBJ2-7; tentatively, D is TRBD1 (7 bases). There are 15 residues in the CDR3. Germline V gene lookup returns CDR1 SNHLY and CDR2 FYNNEI. Trimming pared 7 bases from V and 4 bases from J, leaving 20 bases between. The CDR3 coding sequence is TGTGCCAGCACCCCATTTGGAGGGGGCGGGTACGAGCAGTACTTC. Protein product: CASTPFGGGGYEQYF.

The chain has TRBV18 and TRBJ2-1, with TRBD2 matching over 13 bases. The germline V gene encodes CDR1 KGHSH and CDR2 LQKENI. This CDR3 has 16 amino acids. The J segment lost 8 bases and the V segment lost 3 bases, leaving 7 bases of the junction unmatched. The CDR3 DNA sequence: TGTGCCAGCTCACCCCGACTAGCGGGAGGTGGTGATGAGCAGTTCTTC. Protein: CASSPRLAGGGDEQFF.

The rearrangement uses TRBV7-9 and TRBJ2-7, with D hard to call. The CDR3 is 17 amino acids. The V and J ends lost 5 bases and 0 bases respectively, with 20 bases between them. Germline CDR1 is SEHNR and CDR2 is FQNEAQ (reference sequence). The CDR3 coding sequence is TGTGCCAGCAGCGCTAGTCCCCCCGATAGAGCCTCCTACGAGCAGTACTTC. It encodes CASSASPPDRASYEQYF.

This chain uses TRBV7-2 with TRBJ2-7; 14 bases fit TRBD2. Unmatched junction bases numbered 2, after V lost 2 bases and J lost 2 bases. CDR1 is SGHTA and CDR2 is FQGNSA in the germline V gene. The CDR3 has 16 amino acids. The chain's CDR3 is CASSLRLAGGPYEQYF. CDR3 bases: TGTGCCAGCAGCTTAAGACTAGCGGGAGGGCCCTACGAGCAGTACTTC.

The J gene is TRBJ1-4, the V gene TRBV5-1; D is uncertain. CDR3 length: 13 residues. Germline CDR1 SGHRS, CDR2 YFSETQ. Trimming took off 5 bases at V and 2 bases at J, with 7 bases between the two ends. This CDR3 is CASRTRTNEKLFF. CDR3 coding DNA: TGCGCCAGCAGGACACGGACTAATGAAAAACTGTTTTTT.

The CDR3 here is CASSGPTRRGGNEQFF. In DNA, the CDR3 is TGCGCCAGCAGTGGTCCCACTAGGCGGGGTGGGAATGAGCAGTTCTTC. The V gene is TRBV10-1, the J gene TRBJ2-1; D is perhaps TRBD2 (6 bases). Between the trimmed V and J ends, which lost 4 bases and 7 bases, there was a span of 20 bases. The V gene's germline CDR1 is WNHNN and CDR2 SYGVQD (reference sequence). The CDR3 totals 16 residues.

The chain carries TRBV7-2 and TRBJ2-7; D might be TRBD1 (6 bases). The CDR3 spans 16 residues. CDR1 is SGHTA, CDR2 FQGNSA, per germline. Trimming removed 5 bases at V and 0 bases at J, with 17 bases between. The CDR3 region has the DNA TGTGCCAGCAGCGTATCCGGGACAATTAGCTCCTACGAGCAGTACTTC. Its protein product is CASSVSGTISSYEQYF.

This chain joins TRBV10-3 and TRBJ1-1; D ambiguous. Germline assignment: CDR1 ENHRY and CDR2 SYGVKD. The length of the CDR3 is 12 residues. Trimming removed 3 bases from V and 3 bases from J, with 5 bases in between. CDR3 nucleotides: TGTGCCATCAGTGAAGTGTACACTGAAGCTTTCTTT. Its protein is CAISEVYTEAFF.

The rearrangement uses TRBV18 and TRBJ2-7, with 7 bases that match TRBD1. The germline CDR1 and CDR2 sequences are KGHSH and LQKENI. Losses at the gene ends were 5 bases for V and 3 bases for J; bases not matched to a gene: 13. The CDR3 sequence is 16 residues long. CDR3: CASSTDPTGKYYEQYF. DNA of the CDR3: TGTGCCAGCTCAACTGACCCGACAGGGAAATACTACGAGCAGTACTTC.

As for this clone: Other DNA sequences in this sample translate to the same CDR3. The rearrangement uses TRBV18 and TRBJ2-6; no clear D. Trimming left V 6 bases short and J 0 bases short, with 3 bases between. There are 13 residues in the CDR3. Germline V lookup: CDR1 KGHSH, CDR2 LQKENI. DNA of the CDR3: TGTGCCAGCTCTCTCTCTGGGGCCAACGTCCTGACTTTC. Protein: CASSLSGANVLTF.

Notes on this clone: The identical CDR3 is also encoded by other nucleotide sequences in the sample. The chain couples TRBV18 to TRBJ1-1, with 11 bases lining up with TRBD1. Trimming removed 6 bases from V and 5 bases from J; junction bases left unmatched: 5. CDR1 is KGHSH, CDR2 LQKENI, per germline. This CDR3 contains 14 residues. The CDR3 nucleotides are TGTGCCAGCTCGCCTGGGACAGGGGGAACTGAAGCTTTCTTT. It yields the protein CASSPGTGGTEAFF.

This clone was found once. This sequence joins TRBV28 and TRBJ1-2, with D unresolved. Trimming shortened V by 3 bases and J by 5 bases, and 13 bases separated the two germline ends. CDR3 length: 14 residues. The germline gives CDR1 MDHEN, CDR2 SYDVKM. The CDR3 region has the DNA TGTGCCAGCAGTTTGGTACAGTCAGCATATGGCTACACCTTC. Translation gives CASSLVQSAYGYTF.

The chain uses TRBV18 and TRBJ1-5; possibly TRBD1 for D (5 bases). The CDR3 runs to 17 residues. Germline V gene sequence: CDR1 KGHSH, CDR2 LQKENI. V was cut by 2 bases and J by 7 bases, with 21 bases left in between. The CDR3 here is CASSPRLNEGRGQPQHF. The CDR3 DNA is TGTGCCAGCTCACCAAGGCTAAACGAGGGACGGGGCCAGCCCCAGCATTTT.

CDR3 amino acids: CASSLRYPYQETQYF. The CDR3 nucleotides read TGTGCCAGCAGTTTAAGGTATCCGTACCAAGAGACCCAGTACTTC. The rearrangement links TRBV27 to TRBJ2-5; D uncertain. Per the germline V gene, CDR1 is MNHEY and CDR2 is SMNVEV (reference sequence). V was pared by 2 bases and J by 0 bases, with 10 bases between. The length of the CDR3 is 15 residues.

This clone occurred once. The chain joins TRBV7-9 to TRBJ2-1, with 7 positions matching TRBD1. The CDR3 runs 17 residues. Germline trimming cut 5 bases from V and 6 bases from J; bases unmatched to any gene: 16. The germline V gene encodes CDR1 SEHNR and CDR2 FQNEAQ (reference sequence). The CDR3 loop reads CASSGGGTAALGNEQFF. The CDR3 bases are TGTGCCAGCAGCGGGGGTGGGACAGCCGCCCTTGGCAATGAGCAGTTCTTC.

The chain combines TRBV18 with TRBJ1-1, with D possibly TRBD1 on 5 matching bases. The CDR3 length is 16 residues. With 0 bases removed from V and 0 bases from J, the gap between germline ends came to 11 bases. Germline loops: CDR1 KGHSH, CDR2 LQKENI. As DNA, the CDR3 is TGTGCCAGCTCACCACCGATATCAGGGTTGAACACTGAAGCTTTCTTT. Its translation is CASSPPISGLNTEAFF.

This clone appeared a single time. The rearrangement links TRBV20-1 to TRBJ1-5; D ambiguous. The germline V and J ends were trimmed by 3 bases and 11 bases, with 8 bases remaining between them. Germline lookup yields CDR1 DFQATT and CDR2 SNEGSKA (reference sequence). This CDR3 is built from 10 residues. The DNA of the CDR3 is TGCAGTGCTAGCGGGGAAGCCCAGCATTTT. It codes for CSASGEAQHF.

The rearrangement joins TRBV28 to TRBJ1-2, with D perhaps TRBD1 (6 bases). This CDR3 region has 13 residues. V gave up 7 bases and J gave up 4 bases, with 13 bases separating them. Germline V lookup: CDR1 MDHEN, CDR2 SYDVKM. Here the CDR3 reads CASKWAGVYGYTF. CDR3 DNA: TGTGCCAGCAAATGGGCAGGGGTCTATGGCTACACCTTC.

The chain uses TRBV11-2 and TRBJ2-1, with no clear D. This CDR3 is 12 amino acids long. V was pared by 7 bases and J by 7 bases, with 11 bases between. CDR1 and CDR2 (germline): SGHAT, FQNNGV. The CDR3 spells CASTHRSNEQFF. CDR3 nucleotide sequence: TGTGCCAGCACCCACAGAAGTAATGAGCAGTTCTTC.

The chain employs TRBV7-6 and TRBJ2-7; D unclear. In germline, CDR1 is SGHVS, CDR2 FNYEAQ. This CDR3 contains 13 residues. V was pared by 3 bases and J by 1 base, with 7 bases between. The CDR3 protein is CASSFAGSYEQYF. In DNA form, the CDR3 reads TGTGCCAGCAGCTTCGCTGGGTCCTACGAGCAGTACTTC. The full variable domain, rest sourced from reference TRBV7-6 and TRBJ2-7, is GAGVSQSPRYKVTKRGQDVALRCDPISGHVSLYWYRQALGQGPEFLTYFNYEAQQDKSGLPNDRFSAERPEGSISTLTIQRTEQRDSAMYRCASSFAGSYEQYFGPGTRLTVT.

To note about this clone: This CDR3 is also generated by other DNA sequences in the sample. The chain employs TRBV28 and TRBJ2-7, with unresolved D. CDR3 length equals 12 residues. CDR1 and CDR2 (germline): MDHEN, SYDVKM. V was clipped by 2 bases and J by 3 bases, with 5 bases between them. DNA for the CDR3: TGTGCCAGCAGTTTAAGACTCTACGAGCAGTACTTC. This gives the protein CASSLRLYEQYF.

This clone is a singleton in its sample. This chain uses TRBV7-2 with TRBJ1-3; D not certain. The CDR3 runs 17 residues. The V gene lost 2 bases and the J gene lost 4 bases, with 18 bases spanning the gap. In germline, CDR1 is SGHTA, CDR2 FQGNSA. The CDR3 protein is CASSLYGFKLTGNTIYF. DNA for the CDR3: TGTGCCAGCAGCTTATATGGCTTTAAGCTAACCGGAAACACCATATATTTT.

This clone was counted a single time. This chain uses TRBV18 with TRBJ2-7; 8 nucleotides match TRBD1. The germline CDR1 and CDR2 sequences are KGHSH and LQKENI. The CDR3 runs to 20 residues. The junction had 18 bases not matched to a gene; V was cut back by 2 bases and J by 0 bases. CDR3 sequence: CASSPRMAGGFPNFSYEQYF. In DNA form, the CDR3 reads TGTGCCAGCTCACCAAGGATGGCAGGGGGCTTTCCTAACTTCTCCTACGAGCAGTACTTC. Complete variable domain (other parts from reference TRBV18 and TRBJ2-7): NAGVMQNPRHLVRRRGQEARLRCSPMKGHSHVYWYRQLPEEGLKFMVYLQKENIIDESGMPKERFSAEFPKEGPSILRIQQVVRGDSAAYFCASSPRMAGGFPNFSYEQYFGPGTRLTVT.

The chain uses TRBV27 and TRBJ1-4; 7 bases fit TRBD1. CDR1 is MNHEY and CDR2 is SMNVEV in the germline V gene (reference sequence). There are 13 residues in the CDR3. After removal of 2 bases from V and 10 bases from J, the junction contained 4 bases not matched to a gene. The CDR3 here is CASSLTAGGKLFF. DNA for the CDR3: TGTGCCAGCAGTTTAACGGCAGGGGGAAAACTGTTTTTT.